A single sample is the source of the 6 T cell receptor beta chains below, sequenced in a study of control samples from healthy donors and cancer patients. Here immunoSEQ multiplex PCR was the method, and the copy in TCRdb shows in-frame clones only, minus some. The sample has about 220,000 clones, about 94% seen once. Sequencing was carried out using blood. The receptors come from a man between 45 and 60 years old in good health.

V and J are TRBV21-1 and TRBJ1-4; the table's D call, TRBD1, has no DNA check behind it. TRBV21-1 is noted as a pseudogene. CDR3 size: 15 residues. In DNA form, the CDR3 reads TGTGCCAGCAGCAAAGGGCAAGGGGTGGAAGAAAAACTGTTTTTT. Protein sequence: CASSKGQGVEEKLFF.

The rearrangement joins TRBV3-1 (or the pseudogene TRBV3-2) to TRBJ2-4; D gene unclear. Between the trimmed V and J ends, which lost 0 bases and 6 bases, there was a span of 3 bases. Looked up from germline, CDR1 is LGHDT and CDR2 is YNNKEL (reference sequence). The CDR3 runs 12 residues. The CDR3 DNA is TGTGCCAGCAGCCAAGAAAGAAACATTCAGTACTTC. Amino acid sequence: CASSQERNIQYF.

This clone was seen a few times. The J gene is TRBJ1-2, the V gene TRBV18, with a weak D call TRBD1 (5 bases). The germline V and J ends were trimmed by 2 bases and 4 bases, with 14 bases remaining between them. This CDR3 has 15 amino acids. The germline CDR1 and CDR2 sequences are KGHSH and LQKENI. The CDR3 coding sequence is TGTGCCAGCTCACCAGCGGCAGGGTTAGGCTATGGCTACACCTTC. Protein sequence: CASSPAAGLGYGYTF.

The chain carries TRBV10-3 and TRBJ1-6, with D maybe TRBD1 (6 bases). Trimming removed 10 bases from V and 3 bases from J, with 13 bases in between. The CDR3 contains 14 residues. The germline gives CDR1 ENHRY, CDR2 SYGVKD. Here the CDR3 reads CASEDRLYNSPLHF. DNA of the CDR3: TGTGCCAGCGAAGACAGGCTCTATAATTCACCCCTCCACTTT.

CDR3: CASSPSDRRKDEQFF. The DNA of the CDR3 is TGTGCCAGCAGTCCTTCGGACAGGCGGAAGGATGAGCAGTTCTTC. The rearrangement uses TRBV28 and TRBJ2-1; TRBD1 agrees at 7 bases. Germline trimming cut 5 bases from V and 8 bases from J; bases unmatched to any gene: 12. The CDR3 consists of 15 residues. CDR1 is MDHEN, CDR2 SYDVKM, per germline. Drawing the rest from reference TRBV28 and TRBJ2-1, the complete variable domain is DVKVTQSSRYLVKRTGEKVFLECVQDMDHENMFWYRQDPGLGLRLIYFSYDVKMKEKGDIPEGYSVSREKKERFSLILESASTNQTSMYLCASSPSDRRKDEQFFGPGTRLTVL.

The chain uses TRBV5-1 and TRBJ1-5; D may be TRBD1 (5 bases). Per germline, CDR1 SGHRS and CDR2 YFSETQ. Trimming took 5 bases from V and 5 from J, leaving 14 bases between them. The CDR3 has 14 residues. In DNA form, the CDR3 reads TGCGCCAGCAGTCCAGGGAATAGGGATCAGCCCCAGCATTTT. Translated: CASSPGNRDQPQHF.